One and the same sample provided the 7 T cell receptor beta chains below, sequenced in a study of shared clonotypes between healthy human individuals. Using immunoSEQ multiplex PCR, the repertoire was profiled, and TCRdb retains in-frame clones only, with some absent. The profile covers 850,000 to 1,200,000 clones, with approximately 72% appearing a single time and 1.2% to 1.5% taken by the ten largest. The sequenced sample consisted of memory CD4+ T cells sorted from blood. The subset is: CD45RA-negative fraction. The receptors stem from a man between 18 and 29 years old in good health.

The CDR3 region is CASSRPGGGQSYTF. The CDR3 nucleotides are TGTGCCAGTAGTAGGCCCGGCGGGGGGCAAAGCTACACCTTC. The chain employs TRBV19 and TRBJ1-2; tentative D call: TRBD1 (6 bases). Germline CDR1 and CDR2: LNHDA and SQIVND (reference sequence). The CDR3 covers 14 residues. V was shortened by 4 bases and J by 9 bases, with 18 bases between the two germline ends.

The rearrangement joins TRBV6-5 to TRBJ2-7; 11 nucleotides match TRBD1. Germline lookup yields CDR1 MNHEY and CDR2 SVGAGI. Trimming took 4 bases from V and 7 from J; bases not matched to a gene: 6. CDR3 length equals 14 residues. CDR3 DNA sequence: TGTGCCAGCAGTTTGGACAGGGGGCTTGGTGAGCAGTACTTC. Translating it yields CASSLDRGLGEQYF.

There are a few counts of this clone. Relative to the germline gene, one junction end is altered; a read error may explain this. This chain joins TRBV10-3 and TRBJ1-1; no reliable D call. This CDR3 is built from 13 residues. CDR1 is ENHRY and CDR2 is SYGVKD in the germline V gene. CDR3 region: CAITEEMNTEAFF. The CDR3 DNA follows: TGTGCCATCACTGAGGAGATGAACACTGAAGCTTTCTTT.

V and J are TRBV6-1 and TRBJ2-1; no reliable D call. The CDR3 covers 14 residues. In germline, CDR1 is MNHNS, CDR2 SASEGT. V was pared by 2 bases and J by 5 bases, with 10 bases between. The CDR3 spells CASSETYSNNEQFF. CDR3 coding DNA: TGTGCCAGCAGTGAAACGTACAGCAACAATGAGCAGTTCTTC.

V is TRBV28 and J is TRBJ1-1, with unresolved D. The ends were cut back, 4 bases at V and 2 bases at J, with 11 bases in the middle. The CDR3 consists of 14 residues. Germline values: CDR1 MDHEN, CDR2 SYDVKM. In nucleotides, the CDR3 is TGTGCCAGCAGTTCGGGCCCGTTCAACACTGAAGCTTTCTTT. Amino acid sequence: CASSSGPFNTEAFF.

The chain couples TRBV10-2 to TRBJ1-3, with D unresolved. Trimming pared 2 bases from V and 4 bases from J, leaving 3 bases between. There are 12 residues in the CDR3. Germline CDR1 and CDR2: WSHSY and SAAADI. CDR3 coding DNA: TGCGCCAGCAGTGAGGTCGGAAACACCATATATTTT. It encodes CASSEVGNTIYF.

Only a few counts were recorded for this clone. This chain connects TRBV5-1 to TRBJ2-2, with TRBD2 matching over 8 bases. The germline CDR1 and CDR2 sequences are SGHRS and YFSETQ. The length of the CDR3 is 14 residues. Trimming at V came to 4 bases and at J to 4 bases, leaving 3 bases not matched to a gene. The CDR3 nucleotides read TGCGCCAGCAGCCGGGAGGGCCTCACCGGGGAGCTGTTTTTT. Translated: CASSREGLTGELFF.